This TCR beta chain was profiled in a study of T cell responses to AZD1222 COVID-19 vaccine. Looked up from germline, CDR1 is WSHSY and CDR2 is SAAADI. This CDR3 spans 14 amino acids. The V end was cut by 8 bases, the J end by 1 base, with 14 bases between. Sequencing was performed with immunoSEQ multiplex PCR; in TCRdb, only in-frame clones are kept and a portion is missing. The repertoire holds around 130,000 clones, around 84% seen once, with around 12% in the top ten. J is TRBJ1-1 and V is TRBV10-2; no firm D call. Source: peripheral blood, taken on day 0 of AZD1222 vaccination. This sequence originates from an adult in good health. The DNA of the CDR3 is TGCGCCAGCCGCTCGGAGCGGAAGAACACTGAAGCTTTCTTT. Translating gives CASRSERKNTEAFF.